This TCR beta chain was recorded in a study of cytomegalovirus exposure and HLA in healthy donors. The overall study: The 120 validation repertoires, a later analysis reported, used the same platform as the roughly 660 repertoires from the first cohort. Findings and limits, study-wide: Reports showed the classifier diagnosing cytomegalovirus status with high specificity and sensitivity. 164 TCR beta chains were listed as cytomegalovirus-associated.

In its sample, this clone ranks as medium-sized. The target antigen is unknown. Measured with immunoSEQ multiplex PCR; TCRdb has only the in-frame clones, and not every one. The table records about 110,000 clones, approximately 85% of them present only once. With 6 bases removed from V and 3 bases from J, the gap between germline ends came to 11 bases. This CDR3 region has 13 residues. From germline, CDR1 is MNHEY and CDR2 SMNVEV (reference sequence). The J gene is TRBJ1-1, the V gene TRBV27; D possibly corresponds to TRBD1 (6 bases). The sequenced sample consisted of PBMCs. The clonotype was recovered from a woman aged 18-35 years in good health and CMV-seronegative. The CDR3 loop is CASRRGTYTEAFF. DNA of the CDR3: TGTGCCAGCAGACGTGGGACATACACTGAAGCTTTCTTT.